Described below is a single T cell receptor (beta chain) sequence and its context. With 6 bases removed from V and 0 bases from J, the gap between germline ends came to 15 bases. The CDR3 runs 15 residues. The germline V gene encodes CDR1 MNHNS and CDR2 SASEGT. From the reads, TCRdb called clonotypes with MiXCR, one entry per CDR3 protein. The data hold a few hundred thousand distinct CDR3 sequences, with roughly 29% observed a single time. This record comes from a study of T cell repertoires in cytomegalovirus infection. The chain carries TRBV6-1 and TRBJ2-7; D is possibly TRBD2 (6 bases). The sequenced material came from PBMCs. This receptor was identified in a human donor in good health (CMV status not recorded). Some clones in this sample may be carry-over from other donors' samples. This CDR3 is CASSPREMSSYEQYV. In DNA, the CDR3 is TGTGCCAGCAGCCCCCGGGAGATGAGCTCCTACGAGCAGTACGTC.